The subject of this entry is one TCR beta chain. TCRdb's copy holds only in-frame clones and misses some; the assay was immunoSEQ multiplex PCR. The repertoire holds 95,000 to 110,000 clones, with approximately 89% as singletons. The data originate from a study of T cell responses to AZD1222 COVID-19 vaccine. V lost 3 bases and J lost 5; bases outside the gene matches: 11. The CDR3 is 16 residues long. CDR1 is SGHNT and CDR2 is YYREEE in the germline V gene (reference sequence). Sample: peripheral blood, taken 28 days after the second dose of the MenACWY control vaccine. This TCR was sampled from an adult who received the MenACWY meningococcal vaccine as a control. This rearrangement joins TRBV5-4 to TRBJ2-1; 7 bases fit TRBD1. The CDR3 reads CASSSPDRSLNNEQFF. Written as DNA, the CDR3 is TGTGCCAGCAGCTCTCCGGACAGGTCTCTCAACAATGAGCAGTTCTTC.